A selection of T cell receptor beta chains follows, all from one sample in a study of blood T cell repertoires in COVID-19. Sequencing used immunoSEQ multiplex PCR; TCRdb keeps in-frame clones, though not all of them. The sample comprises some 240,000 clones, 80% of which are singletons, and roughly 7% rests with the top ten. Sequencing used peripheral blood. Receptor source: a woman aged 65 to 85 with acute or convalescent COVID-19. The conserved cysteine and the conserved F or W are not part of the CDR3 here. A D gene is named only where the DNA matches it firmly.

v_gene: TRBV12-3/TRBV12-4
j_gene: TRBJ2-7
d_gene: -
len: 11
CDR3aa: ASRFGANYEQY

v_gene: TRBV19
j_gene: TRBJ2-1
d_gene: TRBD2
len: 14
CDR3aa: ASSLLAGSSYNEQF

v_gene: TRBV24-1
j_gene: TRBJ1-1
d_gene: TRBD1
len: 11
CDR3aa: ATRGQGAIEAF

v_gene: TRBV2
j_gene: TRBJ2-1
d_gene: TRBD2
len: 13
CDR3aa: ASSEAGGAYNEQF

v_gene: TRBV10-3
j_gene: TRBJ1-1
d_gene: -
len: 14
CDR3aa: AIRPFNGGYNTEAF

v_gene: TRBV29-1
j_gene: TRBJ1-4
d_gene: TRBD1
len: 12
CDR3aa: SVGTGRVGEKLF

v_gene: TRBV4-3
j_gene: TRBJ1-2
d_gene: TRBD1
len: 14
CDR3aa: ASSQAYRGKNYGYT

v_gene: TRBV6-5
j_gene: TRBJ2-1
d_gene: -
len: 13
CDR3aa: ASSYRGGRGNEQF

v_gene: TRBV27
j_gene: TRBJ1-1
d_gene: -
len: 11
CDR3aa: ASSLLGGSAAF

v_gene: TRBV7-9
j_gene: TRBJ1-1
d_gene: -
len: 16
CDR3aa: ASSTLSGTRRGHTEAF

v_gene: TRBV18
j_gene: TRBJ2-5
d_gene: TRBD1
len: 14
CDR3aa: ASSPLTPGQGETQY

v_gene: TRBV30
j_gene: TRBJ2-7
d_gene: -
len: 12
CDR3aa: AWKQGLGTYEQY

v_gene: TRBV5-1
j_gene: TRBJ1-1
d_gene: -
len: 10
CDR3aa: ASSFGRAEAF

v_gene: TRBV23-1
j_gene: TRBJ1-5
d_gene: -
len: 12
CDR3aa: ASSQTPSNQPQH

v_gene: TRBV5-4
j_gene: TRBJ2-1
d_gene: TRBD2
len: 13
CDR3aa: ASSLAGGGYNEQF

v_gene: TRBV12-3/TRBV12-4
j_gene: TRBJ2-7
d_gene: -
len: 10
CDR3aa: ASSPSPYEQY

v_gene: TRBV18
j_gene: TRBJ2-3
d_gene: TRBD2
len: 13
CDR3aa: ASSPSGGITDTQY

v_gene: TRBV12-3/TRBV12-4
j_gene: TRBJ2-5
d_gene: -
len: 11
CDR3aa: ASSLGRQETQY

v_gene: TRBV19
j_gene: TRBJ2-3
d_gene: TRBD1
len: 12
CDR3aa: ASNQQGAVGTQY

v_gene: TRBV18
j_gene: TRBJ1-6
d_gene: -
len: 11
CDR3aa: ASRQVTDSPLH

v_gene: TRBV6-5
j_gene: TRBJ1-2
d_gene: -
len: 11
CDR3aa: ASSPTGMGGYT

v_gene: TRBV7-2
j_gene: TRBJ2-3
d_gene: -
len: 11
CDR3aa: ASSFSGGDTQY

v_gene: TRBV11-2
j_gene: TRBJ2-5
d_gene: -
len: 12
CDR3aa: ASSLVAGEETQY

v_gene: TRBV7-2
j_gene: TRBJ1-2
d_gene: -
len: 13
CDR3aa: ASSPSGGIHYGYT

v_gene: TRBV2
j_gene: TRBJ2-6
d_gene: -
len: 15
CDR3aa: ASSERQGFSGANVLT

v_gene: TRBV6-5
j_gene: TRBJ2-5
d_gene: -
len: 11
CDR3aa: ASSPTGLETQY

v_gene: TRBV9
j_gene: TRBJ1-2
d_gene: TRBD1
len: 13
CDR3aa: ASSTLDRVNYGYT

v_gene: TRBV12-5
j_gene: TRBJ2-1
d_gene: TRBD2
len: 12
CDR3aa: ASTERGERNEQF

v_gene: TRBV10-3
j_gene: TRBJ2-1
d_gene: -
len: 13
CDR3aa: AIRGTGSSYNEQF

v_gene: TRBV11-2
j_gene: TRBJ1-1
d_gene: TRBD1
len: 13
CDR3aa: ASSAYTGTGGVAF

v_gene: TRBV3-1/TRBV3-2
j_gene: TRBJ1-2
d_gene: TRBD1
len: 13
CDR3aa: ASSRSPGQGLGYT

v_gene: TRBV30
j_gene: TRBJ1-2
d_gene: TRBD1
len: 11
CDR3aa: AWSSYRGNGYT

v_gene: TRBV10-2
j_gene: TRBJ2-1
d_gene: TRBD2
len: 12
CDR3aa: ASSEGTSGGREF

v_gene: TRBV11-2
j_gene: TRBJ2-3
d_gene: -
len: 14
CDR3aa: ASSLVLGIMTDTQY

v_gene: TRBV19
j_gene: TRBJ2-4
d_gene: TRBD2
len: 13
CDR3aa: ASIGGGTIGDIQY